The sequence of this TCR beta chain was determined in a study of T cell changes during pregnancy in multiple sclerosis. Produced via immunoSEQ multiplex PCR; TCRdb's table is partial and in-frame only. The sample records more than 45,000 clones, 90% to 95% being singletons. Trimming shortened V by 7 bases and J by 7 bases, and 11 bases separated the two germline ends. CDR3 size: 12 residues. CDR1 SGHRS and CDR2 YFSETQ come from the germline V gene. The source of this sequence is a female donor with multiple sclerosis, enrolled in a pregnancy study. The source material was CD4+ T cells from peripheral blood mononuclear cells, sampled in the second trimester of pregnancy. The chain employs TRBV5-1 and TRBJ2-2; no clear D gene. The CDR3 coding sequence is TGCGCCAGCGGTAAGAGAGACGGGGAGCTGTTTTTT. Protein product: CASGKRDGELFF.